This T cell receptor beta chain comes out of a study of shared clonotypes between healthy human individuals. Overall study results and limits: Sorted-subset sequencing was shown by rarefaction to be incomplete despite large depth.

The genomic DNA of each subset was split evenly across several immunoSEQ plates. In the study's own analysis: Junction-only immunoSEQ data arrived without quality scores, meaning filtering differed. Libraries were prepared by immunoSEQ multiplex PCR; TCRdb keeps only in-frame clonotypes and omits some of them. Clonal size and the V and J genes are those of that table, whereas D and trimming came from the DNA. Here the sample spans 400,000 or so clones, about 97% being singletons. Comment on this clone: The antigen remains undetermined.

The sequence came from a man aged 25-40 years in good health. The specimen was memory CD8+ T cells sorted from blood. The subset was: CD45RO+ cells pooled with CCR7-negative TemRA cells.

The DNA of the CDR3 is TGTGCCAGCAGCCCGACAGGATATGGCTACACCTTC. Its protein is CASSPTGYGYTF. The chain carries TRBV27 and TRBJ1-2; maybe TRBD1 (6 bases). V was cut by 6 bases and J by 5 bases, with 10 bases left in between. The germline V gene encodes CDR1 MNHEY and CDR2 SMNVEV (reference sequence). The CDR3 loop spans 12 amino acids.